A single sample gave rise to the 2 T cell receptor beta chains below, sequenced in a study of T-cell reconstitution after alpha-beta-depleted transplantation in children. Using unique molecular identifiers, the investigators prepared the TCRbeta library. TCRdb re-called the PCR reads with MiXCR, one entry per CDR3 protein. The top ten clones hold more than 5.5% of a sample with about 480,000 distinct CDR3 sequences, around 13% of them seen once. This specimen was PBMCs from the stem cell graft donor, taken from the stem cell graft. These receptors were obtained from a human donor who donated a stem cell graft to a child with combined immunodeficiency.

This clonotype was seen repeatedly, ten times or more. CDR3 bases: TGCGCCAGCAGCCAAGATAGCGGGAGTAAGCGTGAGCAGTTCTTC. Translation gives CASSQDSGSKREQFF. V gene TRBV4-3 combines with J gene TRBJ2-1; 9 nucleotides line up with TRBD2. Germline V gene lookup returns CDR1 LGHNA and CDR2 YSLEER. With 0 bases clipped from V and 9 bases from J, the junction kept 6 bases outside the gene matches. The CDR3 has 15 residues.

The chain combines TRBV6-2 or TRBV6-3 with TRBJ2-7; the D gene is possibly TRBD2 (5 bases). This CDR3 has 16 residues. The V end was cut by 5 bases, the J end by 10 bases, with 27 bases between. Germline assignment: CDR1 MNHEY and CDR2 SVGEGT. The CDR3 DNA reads TGTGCCAGCAGTCTGACGCGGGCTTCACTTTCTGGAAAACAGTACTTC. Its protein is CASSLTRASLSGKQYF.